One and the same sample provided the 5 T cell receptor beta chains below, sequenced in a study of blood T cell repertoires in COVID-19. TCRdb's table, derived via immunoSEQ multiplex PCR, lists solely in-frame clones and lacks some. The top ten hold around 1% of the sample, which has some 350,000 clones, 75% to 90% seen once. Material for sequencing was PBMCs or T cells enriched from blood (not recorded which). The source is a young man who had recovered from COVID-19.

This chain connects TRBV5-8 to TRBJ1-2, with D unclear. Germline V lookup: CDR1 SGHTS, CDR2 YDEGEE. The CDR3 has 15 amino acids. V was trimmed by 2 bases and J by 4 bases, leaving 15 bases between them. The CDR3 spells CASSLPGLAVYGYTF. CDR3 DNA sequence: TGTGCCAGCAGCTTACCAGGTTTGGCAGTCTATGGCTACACCTTC.

The rearrangement links TRBV24-1 to TRBJ2-3; 13 bases are shared with TRBD2. This CDR3 spans 16 amino acids. Trimming removed 5 bases from V and 4 bases from J; junction bases left unmatched: 5. The germline CDR1 and CDR2 sequences are KGHDR and SFDVKD. The DNA of the CDR3 is TGTGCCACCAGTGGGACTAGCGGGAGCGTGGCAGATACGCAGTATTTT. The encoded protein is CATSGTSGSVADTQYF.

This clone appeared once. J is TRBJ2-2 and V is TRBV6-5; 10 bases agree with TRBD2. The V gene end was trimmed by 7 bases and the J gene end by 13 bases; junction bases not matched to a gene: 15. The CDR3 has 15 amino acids. From germline, CDR1 is MNHEY and CDR2 SVGAGI. The CDR3 nucleotides read TGTGCCAGCACAGCGGGGACTAGCGTCGACATTGCGCTGTTTTTT. It encodes CASTAGTSVDIALFF.

The V and J genes are TRBV4-2 and TRBJ2-3; 10 nucleotides align to TRBD2. In germline, CDR1 is LGHNA, CDR2 YNFKEQ. This CDR3 is 17 amino acids long. Trimming at V came to 5 bases and at J to 3 bases, leaving 11 bases not matched to a gene. The CDR3 sequence is CASSSGGLAASTDTQYF. DNA of the CDR3: TGTGCCAGCAGCTCCGGTGGACTAGCGGCCTCTACAGATACGCAGTATTTT.

The chain is built from TRBV19 and TRBJ1-2; TRBD1 might be the D (5 bases). Germline CDR1 is LNHDA and CDR2 is SQIVND (reference sequence). CDR3 length equals 14 residues. Trimming stripped 6 bases from V and 8 bases from J, with 19 bases between. The CDR3 sequence is CASSPNRGNWGYTF. CDR3 coding DNA: TGTGCCAGTAGCCCGAATCGGGGGAATTGGGGCTACACCTTC.